The 32 T cell receptor beta chains reported below all come from one sample, sequenced in a study of PD-L1 blockade in urothelial cancer. Assay used: immunoSEQ multiplex PCR; TCRdb lists only in-frame clones, some missing. The sample consists of more than 75,000 clones, 80% to 85% of them appearing once. Time point here: pretreatment peripheral blood. This specimen consisted of PBMCs, obtained around atezolizumab (anti-PD-L1) treatment. The source is a man aged 60-69 years with urothelial cancer.

This clone has just a few counts. The chain joins TRBV13 to TRBJ2-3; 7 nucleotides align to TRBD1. From germline, CDR1 is PRHDT and CDR2 FYEKMQ (reference sequence). CDR3 length equals 13 residues. J lost 10 bases, V lost 5 bases, and 9 bases had no gene match. The CDR3 sequence is CASSRPTGLPQYF. In DNA form, the CDR3 reads TGTGCCAGCAGCCGCCCGACAGGGTTACCGCAGTATTTT.

The V call is TRBV7-9, the J call TRBJ1-1; a possible D gene is TRBD1 (5 bases). The CDR3 is 13 residues long. Germline V gene data show CDR1 as SEHNR and CDR2 as FQNEAQ (reference sequence). V lost 1 base, J lost 7 bases, and 10 bases lay in between. The CDR3 is CASSLDRTGEAFF. The CDR3 DNA is TGTGCCAGCAGCTTAGACAGGACGGGTGAAGCTTTCTTT.

The J gene is TRBJ2-1, the V gene TRBV5-6; TRBD2 agrees at 13 bases. Trimming took 3 bases from V and 7 from J; bases not matched to a gene: 7. This CDR3 spans 16 amino acids. Germline-derived CDR1 and CDR2 are SGHDT and YYEEEE. CDR3 loop: CASSSLAGGPRNEQFF. CDR3 nucleotides: TGTGCCAGCAGCTCACTAGCGGGGGGGCCCCGGAATGAGCAGTTCTTC.

V usage is TRBV30 and J usage is TRBJ1-5, with D unresolved. The CDR3 has 15 residues. V was pared by 4 bases and J by 0 bases, with 13 bases between. CDR1 is GTSNPN, CDR2 SVGIG, per germline (reference sequence). The CDR3 DNA reads as TGTGCCTGGAATCGGTGGGGAGCTAGCAATCAGCCCCAGCATTTT. This sequence encodes CAWNRWGASNQPQHF. Filled out from reference TRBV30 and TRBJ1-5, the complete variable domain reads SQTIHQWPATLVQPVGSPLSLECTVEGTSNPNLYWYRQAAGRGLQLLFYSVGIGQISSEVPQNLSASRPQDRQFILSSKKLLLSDSGFYLCAWNRWGASNQPQHFGDGTRLSIL.

The chain uses TRBV5-1 and TRBJ2-6; D remains unclear. The germline V gene has CDR1 SGHRS and CDR2 YFSETQ. The length of the CDR3 is 16 residues. The V and J ends lost 4 bases and 0 bases respectively, with 11 bases between them. CDR3 bases: TGCGCCAGCAGCATTTACCCCAGCTCTGGGGCCAACGTCCTGACTTTC. This gives the protein CASSIYPSSGANVLTF.

The chain combines TRBV7-9 with TRBJ1-1, with D tentatively TRBD1 (6 bases). Germline V CDR1 and CDR2: SEHNR, FQNEAQ (reference sequence). V shed 6 bases and J shed 8 bases, with 19 bases lying between them. The CDR3 has 14 residues. The CDR3 region has the DNA TGTGCCAGCAGGACAGAGGGGGGGCGCCCGGAAGCTTTCTTT. It is translated as CASRTEGGRPEAFF.

This clone was detected only a few times. The CDR3 nucleotides read TGTGCCAGCAGCGCCAGGGTGAACCACTATGGCTACACCTTC. As protein: CASSARVNHYGYTF. The chain carries TRBV7-2 and TRBJ1-2; D might be TRBD1 (5 bases). This CDR3 is 14 amino acids long. CDR1 and CDR2 from the germline V gene are SGHTA and FQGNSA. The germline V and J ends were trimmed by 5 bases and 3 bases, with 13 bases remaining between them.

The chain joins TRBV5-1 to TRBJ2-2; D remains ambiguous. Germline CDR1 is SGHRS and CDR2 is YFSETQ. With 0 bases removed from V and 4 bases from J, the gap between germline ends came to 7 bases. The length of the CDR3 is 14 residues. The chain's CDR3 is CASSLEPGTGELFF. The CDR3 region has the DNA TGCGCCAGCAGCTTGGAACCGGGCACCGGGGAGCTGTTTTTT.

The rearrangement joins TRBV6-1 to TRBJ1-1; no reliable D call. This CDR3 spans 13 amino acids. Trimming pared 4 bases from V and 7 bases from J, leaving 13 bases between. Germline loops: CDR1 MNHNS, CDR2 SASEGT. CDR3: CASSVNPEVEAFF. CDR3 sequence (DNA): TGTGCCAGCAGTGTAAACCCCGAGGTTGAAGCTTTCTTT.

The J gene is TRBJ1-2, the V gene TRBV6-5; 10 bases line up with TRBD1. There are 15 residues in the CDR3. V lost 2 bases and J lost 8; bases outside the gene matches: 8. Germline V CDR1 and CDR2: MNHEY, SVGAGI. The CDR3 region has the DNA TGTGCCAGCAGTTACGGGGGACAGGGGTTGGCCGGCTACACCTTC. It specifies CASSYGGQGLAGYTF.

The chain has TRBV19 and TRBJ1-3; D is unresolved. V was cut by 7 bases and J by 0 bases, with 10 bases left in between. Germline loops: CDR1 LNHDA, CDR2 SQIVND (reference sequence). The CDR3 consists of 14 residues. This CDR3 reads CASTERDSGNTIYF. The CDR3 nucleotides read TGTGCCAGTACGGAGCGAGACTCTGGAAACACCATATATTTT.

The chain links TRBV4-1 to TRBJ2-5, with 11 bases that match TRBD2. The CDR3 is 15 amino acids. Germline V CDR1 and CDR2: MGHRA, YSYEKL. Trimming removed 4 bases from V and 4 bases from J; junction bases left unmatched: 5. CDR3 nucleotide sequence: TGCGCCAGCAGCCGGGTAGGACTAGCGGGAGAGACCCAGTACTTC. Protein product: CASSRVGLAGETQYF.

This chain connects TRBV5-8 to TRBJ1-4; D possibly corresponds to TRBD1 (6 bases). The germline gives CDR1 SGHTS, CDR2 YDEGEE. Trimming removed 4 bases at V and 7 bases at J, with 23 bases between. This CDR3 region has 17 residues. CDR3 sequence: CASSDPEGTAQGEKLFF. The CDR3 region has the DNA TGTGCCAGCAGCGACCCCGAGGGAACTGCACAGGGTGAAAAACTGTTTTTT.

CDR3 amino acids: CASSKVTSGRGGNEQFF. The CDR3 DNA is TGTGCCAGCAGCAAAGTGACTAGCGGGAGGGGTGGCAATGAGCAGTTCTTC. V gene TRBV21-1 combines with J gene TRBJ2-1; TRBD2 reflects the table's D call only, with no check against the DNA. TRBV21-1 constitutes a pseudogene. The CDR3 contains 17 residues.

This clone was counted a single time. The chain has TRBV19 and TRBJ2-1, with TRBD2 identical over 9 bases. This CDR3 contains 18 residues. CDR1 and CDR2 (germline): LNHDA, SQIVND (reference sequence). V dropped 0 bases and J dropped 2; count of bases not matched to a gene: 8. CDR3: CASSIDSGLAVPYNEQFF. In nucleotides, the CDR3 is TGTGCCAGTAGTATAGATTCGGGACTAGCAGTGCCCTACAATGAGCAGTTCTTC.

The chain joins TRBV2 to TRBJ2-1, with D tentatively TRBD1 (5 bases). The length of the CDR3 is 15 residues. V lost 3 bases to trimming and J lost 2 bases, with 11 bases between them. Germline V gives CDR1 SNHLY, CDR2 FYNNEI. As DNA, the CDR3 is TGTGCCAGCAGTGACTCAGGGCTTCCCTACAATGAGCAGTTCTTC. This sequence encodes CASSDSGLPYNEQFF.

This sequence joins TRBV5-1 and TRBJ1-6, with 10 bases that match TRBD1. Unmatched junction bases numbered 7, after V lost 2 bases and J lost 5 bases. Germline V gene sequence: CDR1 SGHRS, CDR2 YFSETQ. CDR3 length equals 17 residues. CDR3 loop: CASSFGGQGVDNSPLHF. The DNA for the CDR3 is TGCGCCAGCAGCTTTGGAGGACAGGGGGTGGATAATTCACCCCTCCACTTT.

This sequence joins TRBV4-1 and TRBJ1-1, with unresolved D. Germline loops: CDR1 MGHRA, CDR2 YSYEKL. The V end lost 1 base, the J end lost 4 bases, and 10 bases lay between the germline ends. This CDR3 has 14 amino acids. The CDR3 DNA reads as TGCGCCAGCAGCCAAGTTAGGGAGAGCACTGAAGCTTTCTTT. It translates to CASSQVRESTEAFF.

The rearrangement links TRBV19 to TRBJ1-5; D is uncertain. The V and J ends lost 4 bases and 4 bases respectively, with 17 bases between them. Germline assignment: CDR1 LNHDA and CDR2 SQIVND (reference sequence). The CDR3 runs 16 residues. The chain's CDR3 is CASSTVSGSANQPQHF. CDR3 in DNA: TGTGCCAGTAGTACCGTGTCTGGCAGCGCGAATCAGCCCCAGCATTTT.

The chain couples TRBV5-4 to TRBJ2-7; possible D gene TRBD1, 5 bases. Trimming left V 1 base short and J 6 bases short, with 14 bases between. CDR1 and CDR2 (germline): SGHNT, YYREEE (reference sequence). The CDR3 consists of 14 residues. CDR3: CASSLKAREGEQYF. DNA for the CDR3: TGTGCCAGCAGCTTGAAGGCCAGGGAAGGCGAGCAGTACTTC.

This chain joins TRBV7-9 and TRBJ1-3, with D unresolved. Trimming stripped 4 bases from V and 0 bases from J, with 7 bases between. Germline assignment: CDR1 SEHNR and CDR2 FQNEAQ (reference sequence). This CDR3 region has 14 residues. CDR3 DNA sequence: TGTGCCAGCAGCTCCCTAGTCTCTGGAAACACCATATATTTT. It codes for CASSSLVSGNTIYF.

This chain uses TRBV7-9 with TRBJ1-1; 7 bases are a match to TRBD1. This CDR3 has 15 amino acids. From germline, CDR1 is SEHNR and CDR2 FQNEAQ (reference sequence). The ends lost 2 bases at V and 1 base at J; junction bases unmatched: 4. The CDR3 sequence: CASSLMGQQNTEAFF. The DNA of the CDR3 is TGTGCCAGCAGCTTAATGGGACAGCAGAACACTGAAGCTTTCTTT.

The rearrangement links TRBV27 to TRBJ2-1; 8 bases line up with TRBD1. V lost 0 bases, J lost 7 bases, and 5 bases stayed unmatched. Germline V gene sequence: CDR1 MNHEY, CDR2 SMNVEV (reference sequence). This CDR3 spans 15 amino acids. CDR3: CASSLSRTGRNEQFF. Here the CDR3 DNA reads TGTGCCAGCAGTTTATCGAGGACAGGGAGAAATGAGCAGTTCTTC.

J is TRBJ1-2 and V is TRBV5-1, with TRBD1 matching 8 bases. Germline trimming cut 0 bases from V and 4 bases from J; bases unmatched to any gene: 5. Germline V gene lookup returns CDR1 SGHRS and CDR2 YFSETQ. This CDR3 spans 15 amino acids. CDR3 region: CASSLAQGASYGYTF. In nucleotides, the CDR3 is TGCGCCAGCAGCTTGGCGCAGGGGGCTAGCTATGGCTACACCTTC.

This clone was seen just once. The chain joins TRBV11-2 to TRBJ1-2; D is unclear. Germline loops: CDR1 SGHAT, CDR2 FQNNGV. Trimming took 5 bases from V and 2 from J, leaving 9 bases between them. This CDR3 region has 13 residues. The CDR3 DNA follows: TGTGCCAGCAGCCCACAAACAAACTATGGCTACACCTTC. Its translation: CASSPQTNYGYTF.

V usage is TRBV4-2 and J usage is TRBJ2-2, with TRBD2 identical over 8 bases. This CDR3 region has 17 residues. V shed 1 base, J shed 0 bases, and the junction held 4 bases outside the gene matches. The germline gives CDR1 LGHNA, CDR2 YNFKEQ. This chain's CDR3 is CASSQGLAGTNTGELFF. In DNA, the CDR3 is TGTGCCAGCAGCCAAGGATTAGCGGGGACGAACACCGGGGAGCTGTTTTTT.

This chain links TRBV6-5 with TRBJ1-1; a possible D gene is TRBD1 (6 bases). CDR1 is MNHEY, CDR2 SVGAGI, per germline. Deletions cut 7 bases from V and 4 bases from J, with 10 bases between. The CDR3 has 12 amino acids. CDR3 DNA: TGTGCCAGCAAAACAGGGCTCACTGAAGCTTTCTTT. Translated, it gives CASKTGLTEAFF.

This chain links TRBV7-2 with TRBJ2-7; 7 nucleotides match TRBD2. Germline V CDR1 and CDR2: SGHTA, FQGNSA. The CDR3 sequence is 14 residues long. V shed 5 bases and J 3 bases; nucleotides not matched to a gene: 7. The CDR3 region is CASSLSGISYEQYF. CDR3 DNA sequence: TGTGCCAGCAGCCTGAGCGGGATCAGCTACGAGCAGTACTTC. The complete variable domain, with remaining parts taken from reference TRBV7-2 and TRBJ2-7, reads GAGVSQSPSNKVTEKGKDVELRCDPISGHTALYWYRQSLGQGLEFLIYFQGNSAPDKSGLPSDRFSAERTGGSVSTLTIQRTQQEDSAVYLCASSLSGISYEQYFGPGTRLTVT.

The chain combines TRBV7-6 with TRBJ2-7, with D perhaps TRBD2 (6 bases). The CDR3 consists of 14 residues. Germline values: CDR1 SGHVS, CDR2 FNYEAQ. Trimming shortened V by 1 base and J by 1 base, and 8 bases separated the two germline ends. The CDR3 is CASSLGGGSYEQYF. DNA for the CDR3: TGTGCCAGCAGCTTAGGTGGAGGGTCCTACGAGCAGTACTTC.

This clone was picked up a small number of times. The V and J genes are TRBV6-6 and TRBJ1-2, with 7 bases identical to TRBD1. The CDR3 sequence is 14 residues long. The germline V gene encodes CDR1 MNHNY and CDR2 SVGAGI (reference sequence). Losses at the gene ends were 6 bases for V and 6 bases for J; bases not matched to a gene: 10. The CDR3 DNA is TGTGCCAGCAGCCGCGAGGGACAGACGAATGGCTACACCTTC. Translated: CASSREGQTNGYTF.

This chain uses TRBV4-1 with TRBJ2-7; 8 bases line up with TRBD2. V was pared by 1 base and J by 1 base, with 6 bases of the junction left unmatched. Germline lookup yields CDR1 MGHRA and CDR2 YSYEKL. The CDR3 sequence is 16 residues long. DNA for the CDR3: TGCGCCAGCAGCCAAGCAGGCACTAGCGGTTCCTACGAGCAGTACTTC. Its protein is CASSQAGTSGSYEQYF.

The CDR3, as DNA: TGTGCCAGCAGCTTAGGGGCGCCTTCGTCCGGCTATGGCTACACCTTC. Protein sequence: CASSLGAPSSGYGYTF. The chain is built from TRBV7-2 and TRBJ1-2, with D unclear. CDR1 SGHTA and CDR2 FQGNSA come from the germline V gene. The ends were cut back, 1 base at V and 4 bases at J, with 16 bases in the middle. The length of the CDR3 is 16 residues. Variable domain in full (rest from reference TRBV7-2 and TRBJ1-2): GAGVSQSPSNKVTEKGKDVELRCDPISGHTALYWYRQSLGQGLEFLIYFQGNSAPDKSGLPSDRFSAERTGGSVSTLTIQRTQQEDSAVYLCASSLGAPSSGYGYTFGSGTRLTVV.